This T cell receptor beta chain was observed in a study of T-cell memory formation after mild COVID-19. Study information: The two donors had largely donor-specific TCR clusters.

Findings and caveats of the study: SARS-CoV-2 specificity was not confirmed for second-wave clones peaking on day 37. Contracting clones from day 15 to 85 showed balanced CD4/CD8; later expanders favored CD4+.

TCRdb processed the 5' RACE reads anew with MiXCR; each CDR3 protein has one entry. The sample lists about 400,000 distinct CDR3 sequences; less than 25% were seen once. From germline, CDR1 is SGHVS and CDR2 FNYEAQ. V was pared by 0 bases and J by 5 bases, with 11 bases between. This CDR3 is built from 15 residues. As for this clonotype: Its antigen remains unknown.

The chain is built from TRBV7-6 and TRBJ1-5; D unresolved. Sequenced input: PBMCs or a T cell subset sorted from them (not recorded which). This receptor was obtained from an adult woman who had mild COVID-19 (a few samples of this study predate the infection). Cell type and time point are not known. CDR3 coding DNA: TGTGCCAGCAGCTTAGCGGGAAGGCACGATCAGCCCCAGCATTTT. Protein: CASSLAGRHDQPQHF.